The next 6 T cell receptor beta chains were all read from a single sample in a study of OX40 agonist ivuxolimab in advanced cancers. TCRdb's copy holds only in-frame clones and misses some; the assay was immunoSEQ multiplex PCR. The sample shows under 80,000 clones, less than 90% of them seen only once. The starting material was CD4+ or CD8+ T cells sorted from blood, obtained in a trial of the OX40 agonist ivuxolimab. These receptors were taken from an adult with an advanced solid tumor such as melanoma, head and neck, liver or kidney cancer.

The chain combines TRBV9 with TRBJ2-6; 7 bases match TRBD2. Trimming took 6 bases from V and 8 from J; bases not matched to a gene: 8. The CDR3 is 14 amino acids. Germline assignment: CDR1 SGDLS and CDR2 YYNGEE. CDR3 in amino acids: CASTGRGSPNVLTF. In DNA, the CDR3 is TGTGCCAGCACAGGGAGGGGATCACCCAACGTCCTGACTTTC.

The V gene is TRBV5-1, the J gene TRBJ1-1; the D gene is possibly TRBD1 (5 bases). The CDR3 runs to 16 residues. The ends were cut back, 4 bases at V and 3 bases at J, with 19 bases in the middle. Per the germline V gene, CDR1 is SGHRS and CDR2 is YFSETQ. CDR3 sequence (DNA): TGCGCCAGCAGCCCCTATCACGGGGGGGGAGACACTGAAGCTTTCTTT. Amino acid sequence: CASSPYHGGGDTEAFF.

The rearrangement links TRBV5-4 to TRBJ1-5; unclear D gene. The germline V gene has CDR1 SGHNT and CDR2 YYREEE (reference sequence). The CDR3 is made up of 15 amino acids. V dropped 4 bases and J dropped 4 bases, with 15 bases sitting between them. The CDR3 here is CASSQDWGLNQPQHF. The CDR3 DNA reads as TGTGCCAGCAGCCAAGATTGGGGTTTGAATCAGCCCCAGCATTTT.

The table lists this clone with a count of one. The chain uses TRBV2 and TRBJ1-5, with D perhaps matching TRBD1 (5 bases). Germline V gene sequence: CDR1 SNHLY, CDR2 FYNNEI. Trimming shortened V by 6 bases and J by 7 bases, and 19 bases separated the two germline ends. CDR3 size: 15 residues. The CDR3 sequence is CASSGGTVVGQPQHF. CDR3 nucleotide sequence: TGTGCCAGCAGCGGGGGGACGGTAGTTGGGCAGCCCCAGCATTTT.

This clone has just a few counts. V gene TRBV15 combines with J gene TRBJ2-1; 7 bases align to TRBD1. The V gene end was trimmed by 3 bases and the J gene end by 7 bases; junction bases not matched to a gene: 9. Germline loops: CDR1 LNHNV, CDR2 YYDKDF (reference sequence). CDR3 length: 15 amino acids. The CDR3 spells CATSREGGQLNEQFF. The CDR3 coding sequence is TGTGCCACCAGCAGGGAAGGGGGACAGCTAAATGAGCAGTTCTTC.

V usage is TRBV19 and J usage is TRBJ2-4, with unresolved D. CDR3 length: 12 amino acids. Germline V gene sequence: CDR1 LNHDA, CDR2 SQIVND (reference sequence). With 10 bases removed from V and 7 bases from J, the gap between germline ends came to 14 bases. The CDR3, as DNA: TGTGCCACCGGGCCCACTTCGAACATTCAGTACTTC. Residues: CATGPTSNIQYF.